This entry lists 2 T cell receptor beta chains sequenced from one sample in a study of T cells in Graves' hyperthyroidism and ophthalmopathy. RNA transcripts provided the source from which TCR beta CDR3 regions were amplified. A first-round RT-PCR of the TCR CDR3 used the HTBI primer set. MiXCR, applied by TCRdb to the multiplex PCR reads, yields one record per CDR3 protein. The table lists 300,000 to 450,000 distinct CDR3 sequences, around 20% of them singletons, with 40% to 45% in the top ten. Sequenced material: blood. These receptors all come from a man aged 18 to 29 with Graves' ophthalmopathy.

At least ten counts were recorded for this clonotype. This chain links TRBV18 with TRBJ2-1; 7 bases map to TRBD1. J was trimmed by 6 bases and V by 3 bases; bases with no gene match: 8. Germline CDR1 and CDR2: KGHSH and LQKENI. CDR3 length: 15 amino acids. CDR3 nucleotide sequence: TGTGCCAGCTCACCGGAACAGGGGAGTAGCAATGAGCAGTTCTTC. It translates to CASSPEQGSSNEQFF.

This clonotype came up a few times. The chain uses TRBV13 and TRBJ2-2, with a tentative D call TRBD2 (5 bases). The CDR3 is 16 residues long. The germline V gene has CDR1 PRHDT and CDR2 FYEKMQ (reference sequence). V lost 1 base to trimming and J lost 1 base, with 10 bases between them. Here the CDR3 reads CASSLDGVENTGELFF. CDR3 coding DNA: TGTGCCAGCAGCTTAGACGGGGTGGAGAACACCGGGGAGCTGTTTTTT.